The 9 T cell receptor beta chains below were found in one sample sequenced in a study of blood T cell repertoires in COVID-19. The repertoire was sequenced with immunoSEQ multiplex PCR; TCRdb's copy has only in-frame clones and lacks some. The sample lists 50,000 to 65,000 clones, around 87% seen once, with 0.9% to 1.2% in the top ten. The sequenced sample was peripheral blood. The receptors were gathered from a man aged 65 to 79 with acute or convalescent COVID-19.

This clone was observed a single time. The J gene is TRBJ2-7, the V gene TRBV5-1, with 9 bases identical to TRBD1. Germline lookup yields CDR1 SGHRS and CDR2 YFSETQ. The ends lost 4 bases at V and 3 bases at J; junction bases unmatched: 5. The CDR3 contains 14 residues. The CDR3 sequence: CASSAQGADYEQYF. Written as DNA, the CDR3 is TGCGCCAGCAGCGCACAGGGGGCAGACTACGAGCAGTACTTC.

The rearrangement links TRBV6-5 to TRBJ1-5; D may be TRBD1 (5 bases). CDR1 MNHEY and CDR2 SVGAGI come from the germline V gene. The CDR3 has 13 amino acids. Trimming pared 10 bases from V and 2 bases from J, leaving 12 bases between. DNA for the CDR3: TGTGCCACGTCGACGGGGGGCAATCAGCCCCAGCATTTT. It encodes CATSTGGNQPQHF.

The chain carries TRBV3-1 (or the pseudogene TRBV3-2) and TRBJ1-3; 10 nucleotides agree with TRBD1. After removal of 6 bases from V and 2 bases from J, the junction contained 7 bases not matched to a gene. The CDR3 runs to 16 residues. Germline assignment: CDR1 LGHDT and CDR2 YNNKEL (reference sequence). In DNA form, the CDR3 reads TGTGCCAGCAGTTACACAGACAGGGGGCCTGGAAACACCATATATTTT. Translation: CASSYTDRGPGNTIYF.

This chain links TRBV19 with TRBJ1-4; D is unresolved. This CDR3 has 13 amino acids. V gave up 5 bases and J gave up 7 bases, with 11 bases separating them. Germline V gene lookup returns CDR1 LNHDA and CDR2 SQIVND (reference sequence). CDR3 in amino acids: CASSVTVGEKLFF. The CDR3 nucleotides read TGTGCCAGTAGTGTTACGGTTGGTGAAAAACTGTTTTTT.

The CDR3 DNA follows: TGTGCCACCAAGACTAGCGGGAGGGTAAGAGGGGAGCTGTTTTTT. This codes for CATKTSGRVRGELFF. The V and J genes are TRBV19 and TRBJ2-2; 14 bases agree with TRBD2. The CDR3 is made up of 15 amino acids. V lost 10 bases, J lost 8 bases, and 9 bases stayed unmatched. Germline CDR1 LNHDA, CDR2 SQIVND (reference sequence).

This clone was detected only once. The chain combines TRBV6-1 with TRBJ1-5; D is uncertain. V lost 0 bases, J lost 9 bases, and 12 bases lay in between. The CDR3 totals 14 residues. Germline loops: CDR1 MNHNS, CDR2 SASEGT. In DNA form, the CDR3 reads TGTGCCAGCAGTGAAGCCGGCGGTTTTCGGCCCCAGCATTTT. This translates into CASSEAGGFRPQHF.

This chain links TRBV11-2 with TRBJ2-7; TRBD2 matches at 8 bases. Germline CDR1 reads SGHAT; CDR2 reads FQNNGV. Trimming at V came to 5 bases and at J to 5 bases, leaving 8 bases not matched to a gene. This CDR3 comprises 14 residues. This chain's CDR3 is CASSRIAGPDEQYF. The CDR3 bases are TGTGCCAGCAGCCGAATAGCGGGACCCGACGAGCAGTACTTC.

The CDR3 nucleotides are TGTGCCAGCAGGGGGGACAGGGACAACTATGGCTACACCTTC. The encoded protein is CASRGDRDNYGYTF. The rearrangement joins TRBV27 to TRBJ1-2; TRBD1 matches 9 bases. From germline, CDR1 is MNHEY and CDR2 SMNVEV (reference sequence). V lost 6 bases, J lost 2 bases, and 4 bases stayed unmatched. The length of the CDR3 is 14 residues.

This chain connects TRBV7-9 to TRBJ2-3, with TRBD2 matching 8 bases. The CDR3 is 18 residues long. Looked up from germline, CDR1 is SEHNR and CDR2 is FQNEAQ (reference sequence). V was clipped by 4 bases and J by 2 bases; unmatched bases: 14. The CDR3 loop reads CASSSRGGQIDLTDTQYF. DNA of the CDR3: TGTGCCAGCAGCTCACGGGGGGGACAAATCGATCTCACAGATACGCAGTATTTT.